The entry below describes one TCR beta chain. The sample belongs to a study of blood T cell repertoires in COVID-19. For the study at large: The analysed material was cDNA or gDNA that came from T cells, B-cell-depleted T cells, or PBMCs.

In the authors' workflow: Reference gene primer amplification gave estimated nucleated cell counts. The table came from immunoSEQ multiplex PCR; TCRdb's copy has only in-frame clones and leaves some out. V and J calls and clone size are given by that table; D and trimming were obtained from the DNA. The sample has almost 90,000 clones, around 91% seen once. Germline V gene lookup returns CDR1 SGHVS and CDR2 FNYEAQ. Trimming left V 1 base short and J 7 bases short, with 8 bases between. CDR3 length: 13 residues. This receptor was identified in a man younger than 30 with COVID-19, enrolled during active disease. Sequenced sample: peripheral blood. V and J are TRBV7-6 and TRBJ1-3; no reliable D call. The CDR3 spells CASSLGGSNTIYF. In DNA form, the CDR3 reads TGTGCCAGCAGCTTAGGTGGGAGTAACACCATATATTTT.